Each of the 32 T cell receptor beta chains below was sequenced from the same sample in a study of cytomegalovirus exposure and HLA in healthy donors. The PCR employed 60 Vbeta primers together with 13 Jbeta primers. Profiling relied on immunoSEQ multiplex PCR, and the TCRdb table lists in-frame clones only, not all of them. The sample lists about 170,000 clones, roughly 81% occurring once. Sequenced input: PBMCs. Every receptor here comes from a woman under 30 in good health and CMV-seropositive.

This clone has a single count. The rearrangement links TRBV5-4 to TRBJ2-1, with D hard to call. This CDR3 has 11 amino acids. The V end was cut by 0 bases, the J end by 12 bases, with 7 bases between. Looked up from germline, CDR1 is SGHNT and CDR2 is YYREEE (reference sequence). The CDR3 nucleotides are TGTGCCAGCAGCTTGGTTGATAGGCAGTTCTTC. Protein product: CASSLVDRQFF.

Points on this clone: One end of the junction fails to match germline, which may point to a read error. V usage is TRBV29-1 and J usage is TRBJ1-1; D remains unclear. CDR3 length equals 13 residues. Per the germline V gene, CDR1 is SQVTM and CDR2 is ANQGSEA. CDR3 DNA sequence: TGCAGCGTGGAAGTAACGCGAAACACTGAAGCTTTCTTT. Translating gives CSVEVTRNTEAFF.

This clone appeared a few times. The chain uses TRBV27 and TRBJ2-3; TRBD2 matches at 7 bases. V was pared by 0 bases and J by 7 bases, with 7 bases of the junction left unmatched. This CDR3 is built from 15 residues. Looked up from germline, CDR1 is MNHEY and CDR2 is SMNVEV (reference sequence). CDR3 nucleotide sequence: TGTGCCAGCAGTTTATCGGGACCGGGAGGAAATACGCAGTATTTT. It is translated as CASSLSGPGGNTQYF.

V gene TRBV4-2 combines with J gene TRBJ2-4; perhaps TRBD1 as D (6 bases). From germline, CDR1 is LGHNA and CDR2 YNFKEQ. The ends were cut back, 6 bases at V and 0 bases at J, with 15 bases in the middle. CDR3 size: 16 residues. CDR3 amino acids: CASRPDRPLAKNIQYF. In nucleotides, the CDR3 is TGTGCCAGCAGACCTGACAGGCCCCTAGCCAAAAACATTCAGTACTTC.

In DNA form, the CDR3 reads TGTGCCAGCAGCTTAGAGCGGACAGGGAGGGAGTACTTC. This gives the protein CASSLERTGREYF. This sequence joins TRBV11-2 and TRBJ2-7, with D tentatively TRBD1 (8 bases). The ends were cut back, 0 bases at V and 11 bases at J, with 14 bases in the middle. Germline V gene sequence: CDR1 SGHAT, CDR2 FQNNGV. The CDR3 has 13 amino acids.

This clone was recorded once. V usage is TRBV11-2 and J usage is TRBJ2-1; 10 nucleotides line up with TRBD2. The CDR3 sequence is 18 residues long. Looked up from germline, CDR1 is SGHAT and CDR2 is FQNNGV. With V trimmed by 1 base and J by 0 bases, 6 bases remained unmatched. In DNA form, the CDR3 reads TGTGCCAGCAGCTTAGGTTTGTCTAGCGGGAGCTCCTACAATGAGCAGTTCTTC. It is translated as CASSLGLSSGSSYNEQFF. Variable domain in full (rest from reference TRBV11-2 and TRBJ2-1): EAGVAQSPRYKIIEKRQSVAFWCNPISGHATLYWYQQILGQGPKLLIQFQNNGVVDDSQLPKDRFSAERLKGVDSTLKIQPAKLEDSAVYLCASSLGLSSGSSYNEQFFGPGTRLTVL.

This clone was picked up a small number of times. CDR3 in DNA: TGTGCCAGCAGCCAGAGGACAGGGAGTGAAAAACTGTTTTTT. Protein product: CASSQRTGSEKLFF. V is TRBV5-4 and J is TRBJ1-4, with 8 bases lining up with TRBD1. CDR3 length equals 14 residues. Per germline, CDR1 SGHNT and CDR2 YYREEE (reference sequence). The junction had 6 bases not matched to a gene; V was cut back by 4 bases and J by 7 bases. Using reference TRBV5-4 and TRBJ1-4 for the parts outside the CDR3, the full variable domain is ETGVTQSPTHLIKTRGQQVTLRCSSQSGHNTVSWYQQALGQGPQFIFQYYREEENGRGNFPPRFSGLQFPNYSSELNVNALELDDSALYLCASSQRTGSEKLFFGSGTQLSVL.

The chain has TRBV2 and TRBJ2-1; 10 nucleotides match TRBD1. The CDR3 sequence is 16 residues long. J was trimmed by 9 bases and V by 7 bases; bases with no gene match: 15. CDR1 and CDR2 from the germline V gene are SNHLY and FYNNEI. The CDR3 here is CASTRGPGQGFGEQFF. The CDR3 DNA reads TGTGCCAGCACCCGCGGCCCGGGACAGGGGTTCGGTGAGCAGTTCTTC.

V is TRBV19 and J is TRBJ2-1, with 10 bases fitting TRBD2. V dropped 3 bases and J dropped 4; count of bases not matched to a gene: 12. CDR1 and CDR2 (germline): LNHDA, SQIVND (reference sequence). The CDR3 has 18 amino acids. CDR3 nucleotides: TGTGCCAGTAGTATCGGTCGAATAGCGGGGGGCCGGTACAATGAGCAGTTCTTC. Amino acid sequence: CASSIGRIAGGRYNEQFF.

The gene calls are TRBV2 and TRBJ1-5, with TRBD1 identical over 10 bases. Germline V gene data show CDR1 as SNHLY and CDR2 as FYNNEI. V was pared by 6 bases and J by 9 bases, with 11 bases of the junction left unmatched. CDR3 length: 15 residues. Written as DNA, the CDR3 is TGTGCCAGCAGAGCCGGGACAGGGGTCCAGGGGCCCCAGCATTTT. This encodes CASRAGTGVQGPQHF. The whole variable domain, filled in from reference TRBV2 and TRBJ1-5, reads EPEVTQTPSHQVTQMGQEVILRCVPISNHLYFYWYRQILGQKVEFLVSFYNNEISEKSEIFDDQFSVERPDGSNFTLKIRSTKLEDSAMYFCASRAGTGVQGPQHFGDGTRLSIL.

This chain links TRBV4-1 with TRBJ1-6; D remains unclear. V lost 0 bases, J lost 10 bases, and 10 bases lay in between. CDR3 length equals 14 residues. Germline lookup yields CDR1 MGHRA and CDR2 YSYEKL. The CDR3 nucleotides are TGCGCCAGCAGCCAAGACACCCTGAGGTCACCCCTCCACTTT. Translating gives CASSQDTLRSPLHF.

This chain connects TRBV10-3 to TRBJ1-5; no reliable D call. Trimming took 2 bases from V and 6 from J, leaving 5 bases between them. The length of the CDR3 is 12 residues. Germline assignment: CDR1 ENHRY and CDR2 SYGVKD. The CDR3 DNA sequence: TGTGCCATCAGTGAGGGAGGTCAGCCCCAGCATTTT. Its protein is CAISEGGQPQHF.

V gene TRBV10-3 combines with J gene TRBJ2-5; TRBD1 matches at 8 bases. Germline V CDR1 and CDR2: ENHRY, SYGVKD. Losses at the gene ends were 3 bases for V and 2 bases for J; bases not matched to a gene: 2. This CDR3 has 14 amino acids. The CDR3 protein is CAISDRTGQETQYF. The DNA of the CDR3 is TGTGCCATCAGTGATAGGACAGGGCAAGAGACCCAGTACTTC.

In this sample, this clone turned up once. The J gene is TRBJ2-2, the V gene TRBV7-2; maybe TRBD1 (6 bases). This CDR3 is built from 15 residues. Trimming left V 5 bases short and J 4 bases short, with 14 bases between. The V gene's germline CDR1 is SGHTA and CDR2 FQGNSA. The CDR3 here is CASSLTTQGTGELFF. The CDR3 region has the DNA TGTGCCAGCAGCCTGACCACACAGGGCACCGGGGAGCTGTTTTTT. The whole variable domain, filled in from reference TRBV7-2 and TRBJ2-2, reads GAGVSQSPSNKVTEKGKDVELRCDPISGHTALYWYRQSLGQGLEFLIYFQGNSAPDKSGLPSDRFSAERTGGSVSTLTIQRTQQEDSAVYLCASSLTTQGTGELFFGEGSRLTVL.

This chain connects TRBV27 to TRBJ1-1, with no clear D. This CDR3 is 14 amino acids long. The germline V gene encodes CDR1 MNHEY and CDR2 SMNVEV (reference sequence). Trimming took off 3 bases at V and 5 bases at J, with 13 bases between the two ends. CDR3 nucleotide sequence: TGTGCCAGCAGTTTTCGTTCCGCGGAGACTGAAGCTTTCTTT. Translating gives CASSFRSAETEAFF.

Here the CDR3 DNA reads TGCGCCAGCAGCCAAGGGGACCTGCGACAGGTCCCTAGCAATCAGCCCCAGCATTTT. As protein: CASSQGDLRQVPSNQPQHF. The V gene is TRBV4-1, the J gene TRBJ1-5; tentative D call: TRBD1 (6 bases). Germline values: CDR1 MGHRA, CDR2 YSYEKL. The CDR3 runs 19 residues. Trimming stripped 1 base from V and 0 bases from J, with 19 bases between.

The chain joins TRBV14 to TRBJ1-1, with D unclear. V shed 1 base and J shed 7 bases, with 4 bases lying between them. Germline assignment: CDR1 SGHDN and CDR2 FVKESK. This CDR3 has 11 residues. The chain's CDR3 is CASSQAVEAFF. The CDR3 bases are TGTGCCAGCAGCCAAGCTGTTGAAGCTTTCTTT.

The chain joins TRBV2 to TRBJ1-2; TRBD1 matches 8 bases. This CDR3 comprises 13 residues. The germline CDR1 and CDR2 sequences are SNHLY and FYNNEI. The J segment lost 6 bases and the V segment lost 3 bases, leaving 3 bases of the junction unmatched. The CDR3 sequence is CASSETGEHGYTF. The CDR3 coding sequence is TGTGCCAGCAGTGAGACAGGGGAGCATGGCTACACCTTC.

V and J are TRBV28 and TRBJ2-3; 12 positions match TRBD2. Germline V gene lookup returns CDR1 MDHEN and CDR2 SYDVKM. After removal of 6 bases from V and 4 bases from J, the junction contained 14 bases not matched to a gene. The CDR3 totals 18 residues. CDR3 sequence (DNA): TGTGCCAGCAGGACGACTAGCGGGGGCGCTCTCGGGGCAGATACGCAGTATTTT. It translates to CASRTTSGGALGADTQYF.

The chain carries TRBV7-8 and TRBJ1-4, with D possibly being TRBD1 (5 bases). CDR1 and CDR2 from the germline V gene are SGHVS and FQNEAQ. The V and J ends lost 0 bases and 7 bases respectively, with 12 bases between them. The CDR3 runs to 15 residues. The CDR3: CASSLAGGDAEKLFF. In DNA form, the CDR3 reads TGTGCCAGCAGCTTAGCTGGGGGGGACGCTGAAAAACTGTTTTTT.

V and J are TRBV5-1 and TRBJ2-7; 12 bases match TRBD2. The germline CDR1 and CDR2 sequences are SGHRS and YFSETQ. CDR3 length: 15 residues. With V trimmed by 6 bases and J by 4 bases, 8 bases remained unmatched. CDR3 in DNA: TGCGCCAGCACCCTAGCGGGGGGGCTGGGATACGAGCAGTACTTC. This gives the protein CASTLAGGLGYEQYF. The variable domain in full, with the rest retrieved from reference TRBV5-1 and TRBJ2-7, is KAGVTQTPRYLIKTRGQQVTLSCSPISGHRSVSWYQQTPGQGLQFLFEYFSETQRNKGNFPGRFSGRQFSNSRSEMNVSTLELGDSALYLCASTLAGGLGYEQYFGPGTRLTVT.

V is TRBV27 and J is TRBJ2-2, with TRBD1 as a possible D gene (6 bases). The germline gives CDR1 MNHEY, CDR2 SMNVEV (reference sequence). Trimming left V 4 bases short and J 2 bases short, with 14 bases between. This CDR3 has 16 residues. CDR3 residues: CASSSQGLHNTGELFF. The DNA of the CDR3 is TGTGCCAGCAGTTCACAGGGTCTACATAACACCGGGGAGCTGTTTTTT.

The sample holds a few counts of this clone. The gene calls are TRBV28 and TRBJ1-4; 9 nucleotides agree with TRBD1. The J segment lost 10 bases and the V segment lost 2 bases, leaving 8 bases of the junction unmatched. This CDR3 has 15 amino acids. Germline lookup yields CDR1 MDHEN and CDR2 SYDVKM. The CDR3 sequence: CASSLRQGELGKLFF. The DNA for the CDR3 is TGTGCCAGCAGTTTACGACAGGGGGAGTTGGGAAAACTGTTTTTT.

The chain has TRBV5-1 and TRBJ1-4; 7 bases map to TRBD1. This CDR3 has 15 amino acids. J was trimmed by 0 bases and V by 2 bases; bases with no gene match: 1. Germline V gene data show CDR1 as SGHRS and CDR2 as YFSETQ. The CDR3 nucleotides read TGCGCCAGCAGCTTCCAGGGGGCAACTAATGAAAAACTGTTTTTT. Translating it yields CASSFQGATNEKLFF.

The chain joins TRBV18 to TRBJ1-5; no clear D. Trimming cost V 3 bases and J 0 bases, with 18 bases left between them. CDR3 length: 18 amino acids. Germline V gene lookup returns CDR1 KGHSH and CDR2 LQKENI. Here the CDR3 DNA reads TGTGCCAGCTCACCGATGGGCAGTCTTGGAAATAGCAATCAGCCCCAGCATTTT. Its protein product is CASSPMGSLGNSNQPQHF.

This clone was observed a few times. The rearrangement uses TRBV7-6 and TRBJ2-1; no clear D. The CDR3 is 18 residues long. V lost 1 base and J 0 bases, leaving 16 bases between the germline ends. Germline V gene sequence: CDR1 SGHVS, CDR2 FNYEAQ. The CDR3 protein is CASSLVEGALSSYNEQFF. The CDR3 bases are TGTGCCAGCAGCTTAGTTGAAGGAGCCTTAAGCTCCTACAATGAGCAGTTCTTC.

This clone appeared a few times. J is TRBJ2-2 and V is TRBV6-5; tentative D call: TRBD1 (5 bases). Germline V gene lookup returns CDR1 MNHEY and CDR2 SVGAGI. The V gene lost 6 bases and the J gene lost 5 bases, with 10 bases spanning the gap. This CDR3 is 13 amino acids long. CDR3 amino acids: CASSIDRTGELFF. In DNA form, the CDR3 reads TGTGCCAGCAGCATCGACAGAACCGGGGAGCTGTTTTTT.

CDR3 in amino acids: CASSLDRGPSYEQYF. DNA for the CDR3: TGTGCCAGCAGCTTGGACAGGGGGCCATCCTACGAGCAGTACTTC. The rearrangement joins TRBV7-6 to TRBJ2-7, with 11 bases identical to TRBD1. CDR1 and CDR2 from the germline V gene are SGHVS and FNYEAQ. The CDR3 spans 15 residues. With 3 bases clipped from V and 1 base from J, the junction kept 2 bases outside the gene matches.

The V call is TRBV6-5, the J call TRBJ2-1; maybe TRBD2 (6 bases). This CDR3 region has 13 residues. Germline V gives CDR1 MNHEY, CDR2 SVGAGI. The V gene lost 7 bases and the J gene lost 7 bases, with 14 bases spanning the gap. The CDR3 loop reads CASKSGLGNEQFF. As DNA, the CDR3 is TGTGCCAGCAAGTCGGGACTGGGTAATGAGCAGTTCTTC.

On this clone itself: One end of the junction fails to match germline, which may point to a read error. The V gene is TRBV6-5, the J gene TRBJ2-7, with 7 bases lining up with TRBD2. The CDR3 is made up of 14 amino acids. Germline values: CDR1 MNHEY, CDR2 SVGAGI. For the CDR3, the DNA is TGTGCCATCAGTTCTAGCGGAACTAACTACGAGCAGTACTTC. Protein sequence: CAISSSGTNYEQYF.

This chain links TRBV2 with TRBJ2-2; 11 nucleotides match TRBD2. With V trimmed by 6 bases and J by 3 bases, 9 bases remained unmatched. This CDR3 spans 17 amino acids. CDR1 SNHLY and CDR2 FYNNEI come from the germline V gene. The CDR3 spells CASSDGAGLADTGELFF. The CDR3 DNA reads TGTGCCAGCAGCGACGGGGCGGGACTAGCGGACACCGGGGAGCTGTTTTTT.

In DNA form, the CDR3 reads TGTGCCAGCAGGGATAGCGGGGGATACAATGAGCAGTTCTTC. Translating gives CASRDSGGYNEQFF. The chain carries TRBV7-6 and TRBJ2-1; 9 nucleotides line up with TRBD2. V was clipped by 6 bases and J by 4 bases; unmatched bases: 4. This CDR3 has 14 residues. CDR1 and CDR2 (germline): SGHVS, FNYEAQ.